This TCR beta chain was identified during a study of CD8 T cells in ankylosing spondylitis. Comments on this clonotype: What it recognizes is unknown.

Preparation of TCR beta libraries was done by quantitative 5'-RACE with molecular barcodes. TCRdb re-called the 5' RACE reads through MiXCR, storing one row per CDR3 protein. Among 250,000 or so distinct CDR3 sequences listed, roughly 10% were seen once. Study observations and caveats: The authors reported significant enrichment of disease-linked clones in matched ankylosing spondylitis synovial fluid. Ankylosing spondylitis blood appeared to be characterized by a TCR beta motif of about 8 highly homologous variants.

This CDR3 contains 16 residues. With 7 bases removed from V and 2 bases from J, the gap between germline ends came to 19 bases. The V gene's germline CDR1 is MDHEN and CDR2 SYDVKM. Sequencing was carried out using blood, either unsorted or a sorted T cell fraction (not recorded which). The genes are TRBV28 and TRBJ2-3; maybe TRBD2 (8 bases). This sequence was found in a male donor with ankylosing spondylitis or in good health (not recorded which). The CDR3 region is CASTPGGTAHTDTQYF. CDR3 bases: TGTGCCAGCACACCGGGAGGGACAGCTCACACAGATACGCAGTATTTT.